These T cell receptor beta chains were read from a single sample in a study of blood T cell repertoires in COVID-19. Clones were sequenced by immunoSEQ multiplex PCR, and TCRdb holds only the in-frame ones, with some missing. This table holds tens of thousands of clones, about 91% found once. Sequencing was carried out using peripheral blood. Receptors were obtained from a man between 35 and 55 years old with COVID-19, enrolled during active disease. Both conserved end residues are part of each CDR3. A D gene is named only where the DNA matches it firmly. A clone size is listed for some rows: how often the clone was seen (once, few, many), or a class if it is expanded.

V gene: TRBV29-1
D gene: NA
J gene: TRBJ1-2
clone size: once
CDR3 protein: CSVERGSYGYTF
CDR3 DNA: TGCAGCGTTGAGCGGGGATCCTATGGCTACACCTTC

V gene: TRBV29-1
D gene: NA
J gene: TRBJ1-1
clone size: NA
CDR3 protein: CSARAGATEAFF
CDR3 DNA: TGCAGCGCCCGAGCGGGGGCCACTGAAGCTTTCTTT

V gene: TRBV28
D gene: TRBD1
J gene: TRBJ2-3
clone size: NA
CDR3 protein: CASSKGQGRTDTQYF
CDR3 DNA: TGTGCCAGCAGTAAGGGACAGGGACGCACAGATACGCAGTATTTT

V gene: TRBV27
D gene: TRBD1
J gene: TRBJ2-7
clone size: NA
CDR3 protein: CASSRQGSTYEQYF
CDR3 DNA: TGTGCCAGCAGCAGACAGGGCTCCACCTACGAGCAGTACTTC

V gene: TRBV5-1
D gene: TRBD1
J gene: TRBJ1-1
clone size: NA
CDR3 protein: CASSSGTAYTEAFF
CDR3 DNA: TGCGCCAGCAGCTCTGGGACAGCCTACACTGAAGCTTTCTTT

V gene: TRBV15
D gene: TRBD1
J gene: TRBJ2-3
clone size: NA
CDR3 protein: CATSRRQGASTDTQYF
CDR3 DNA: TGTGCCACCAGCAGAAGACAGGGGGCGAGCACAGATACGCAGTATTTT

V gene: TRBV7-2
D gene: NA
J gene: TRBJ1-5
clone size: NA
CDR3 protein: CASSLGAARQPQHF
CDR3 DNA: TGTGCCAGCAGCTTAGGAGCCGCCCGTCAGCCCCAGCATTTT

V gene: TRBV28
D gene: NA
J gene: TRBJ2-3
clone size: NA
CDR3 protein: CASSMLRDTTQYF
CDR3 DNA: TGTGCCAGCAGTATGCTACGAGACACTACGCAGTATTTT

V gene: TRBV4-2
D gene: NA
J gene: TRBJ2-5
clone size: NA
CDR3 protein: CASSQGGGPGETQYF
CDR3 DNA: TGTGCCAGCAGCCAAGGGGGGGGCCCAGGGGAGACCCAGTACTTC

V gene: TRBV21-1
D gene: NA
J gene: TRBJ2-7
clone size: NA
CDR3 protein: CASSRGRGGEQYF
CDR3 DNA: TGTGCCAGCAGCAGGGGACGGGGGGGCGAGCAGTACTTC

V gene: TRBV5-1
D gene: NA
J gene: TRBJ1-4
clone size: NA
CDR3 protein: CASSENTLTDEKLFF
CDR3 DNA: TGCGCCAGCAGCGAAAATACCCTCACGGATGAAAAACTGTTTTTT

V gene: TRBV10-2
D gene: TRBD1
J gene: TRBJ1-4
clone size: NA
CDR3 protein: CASSEGDRGGEKLFF
CDR3 DNA: TGCGCCAGCAGTGAAGGGGACAGGGGTGGTGAAAAACTGTTTTTT

V gene: TRBV10-3
D gene: NA
J gene: TRBJ2-7
clone size: NA
CDR3 protein: CATGGGYEQYF
CDR3 DNA: TGTGCCACCGGCGGCGGCTACGAGCAGTACTTC

V gene: TRBV6-5
D gene: NA
J gene: TRBJ1-4
clone size: NA
CDR3 protein: CASSLRQATNEKLFF
CDR3 DNA: TGTGCCAGCAGTTTAAGACAGGCAACTAATGAAAAACTGTTTTTT

V gene: TRBV18
D gene: NA
J gene: TRBJ2-4
clone size: NA
CDR3 protein: CASSPPRVLAKNIQYF
CDR3 DNA: TGTGCCAGCTCACCACCCCGGGTCCTAGCCAAAAACATTCAGTACTTC

V gene: TRBV28
D gene: NA
J gene: TRBJ1-5
clone size: NA
CDR3 protein: CASRSSGQPQHF
CDR3 DNA: TGTGCCAGCAGGTCAAGCGGTCAGCCCCAGCATTTT